This T cell receptor (beta chain) comes out of a study of T cell clonality in common variable immunodeficiency. Study results and limitations: T cell subpopulation sequencing would be needed to explain CVID clonality. Common variable immunodeficiency TCR beta sequences reportedly had fewer deletions and N-nucleotide insertions. CVID subjects showed higher TCRbeta clonality than healthy controls.

All CVID subjects were on immunoglobulin replacement for at least one year. Points on this clone: Its antigen is as yet unknown. The read falls 3 residues short of the CDR3 end, and the missing part is taken from the germline J gene.

Only in-frame clones appear in the TCRdb table, and some are missing; sequencing was by immunoSEQ multiplex PCR. Its listing shows 8,000 to 9,500 clones. Germline loops: CDR1 GTSNPN, CDR2 SVGIG (reference sequence). CDR3 size: 14 residues. Trimming removed 3 bases from V and 3 bases from J; junction bases left unmatched: 6. Material for sequencing was peripheral blood mononuclear cells. V and J are TRBV30 and TRBJ2-3; 7 nucleotides match TRBD2. The clonotype comes from a human donor with common variable immunodeficiency. The CDR3 here is CAWSRSGMTDTQYF. The CDR3 bases that were read are TGTGCCTGGAGCCGAAGCGGGATGACAGATACG.